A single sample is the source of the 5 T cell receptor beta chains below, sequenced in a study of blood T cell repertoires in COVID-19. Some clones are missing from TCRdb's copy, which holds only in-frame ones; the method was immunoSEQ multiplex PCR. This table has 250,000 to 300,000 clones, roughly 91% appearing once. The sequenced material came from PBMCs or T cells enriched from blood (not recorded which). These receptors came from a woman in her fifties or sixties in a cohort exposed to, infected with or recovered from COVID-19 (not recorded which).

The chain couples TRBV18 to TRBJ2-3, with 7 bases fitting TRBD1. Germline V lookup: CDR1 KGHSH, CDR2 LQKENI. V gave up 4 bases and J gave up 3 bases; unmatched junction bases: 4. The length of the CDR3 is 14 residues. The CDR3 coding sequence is TGTGCCAGCTCACTAGGGGGCCAGACAGATACGCAGTATTTT. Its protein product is CASSLGGQTDTQYF.

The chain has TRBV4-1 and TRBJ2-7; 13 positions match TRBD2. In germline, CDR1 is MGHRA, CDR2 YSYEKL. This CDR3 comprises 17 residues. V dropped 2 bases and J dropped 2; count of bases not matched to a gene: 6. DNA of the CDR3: TGCGCCAGCAGCCAACCGGGCGGGACTAGCGGGACCTACGAGCAGTACTTC. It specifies CASSQPGGTSGTYEQYF.

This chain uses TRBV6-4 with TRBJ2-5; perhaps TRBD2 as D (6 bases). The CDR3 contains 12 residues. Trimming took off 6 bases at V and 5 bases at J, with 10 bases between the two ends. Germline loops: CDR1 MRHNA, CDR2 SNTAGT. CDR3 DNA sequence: TGTGCCAGCAGCGAGACTAGGGAGACCCAGTACTTC. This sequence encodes CASSETRETQYF.

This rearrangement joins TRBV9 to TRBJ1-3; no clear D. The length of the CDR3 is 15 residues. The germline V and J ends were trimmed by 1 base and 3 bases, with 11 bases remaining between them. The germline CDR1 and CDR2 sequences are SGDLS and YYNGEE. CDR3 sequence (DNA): TGTGCCAGCAGCGTACCGGCGGAGGGTGGAAACACCATATATTTT. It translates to CASSVPAEGGNTIYF.

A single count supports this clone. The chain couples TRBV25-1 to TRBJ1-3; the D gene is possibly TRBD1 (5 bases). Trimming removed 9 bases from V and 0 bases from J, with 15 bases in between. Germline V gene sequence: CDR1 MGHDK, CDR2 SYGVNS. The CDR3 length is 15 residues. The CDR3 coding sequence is TGTGCCAGACCACAGGTTGGGGTCTCTGGAAACACCATATATTTT. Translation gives CARPQVGVSGNTIYF.